This T cell receptor beta chain was identified in a study of Ad26.COV2.S vaccination and SARS-CoV-2 variants. The overall study: Ad26.COV2.S shots went into the muscle once or twice, 56 days apart.

Generated by immunoSEQ multiplex PCR, the TCRdb table keeps only in-frame clones and is missing some. The sample records over 300,000 clones, 83% being singletons. Specified treatment: around 19 received Ad26.COV2.S at low or high dose, single or two shots; roughly 5 received placebo; per-sample allocation not given. Repertoires come from day 63 after the first vaccine or placebo injection. Ad26.COV2.S expressed prefusion-stabilized spike from the original Wuhan strain. The germline V and J ends were trimmed by 4 bases and 3 bases, with 9 bases remaining between them. Germline values: CDR1 SGHDN, CDR2 FVKESK. CDR3 size: 13 residues.

The starting material was peripheral blood, obtained in a trial of Ad26.COV2.S vaccine versus placebo. The origin of this receptor is a person aged 18-60 years who received the Ad26.COV2.S COVID-19 vaccine or a placebo. The chain combines TRBV14 with TRBJ1-2; the D gene is possibly TRBD1 (5 bases). The CDR3 sequence: CASSLDRYYGYTF. The CDR3 region has the DNA TGTGCCAGCAGCCTAGACAGATACTATGGCTACACCTTC.